These 14 T cell receptor beta chains were all obtained from the same sample, sequenced in a study of T-cell memory formation after mild COVID-19. A single record per CDR3 protein comes from TCRdb applying MiXCR to the 5' RACE reads. The sample comprises approximately 250,000 distinct CDR3 sequences, around 16% of which are singletons, and roughly 23% rests with the top ten. The material sequenced was PBMCs or a T cell subset sorted from them (not recorded which). These receptor sequences come from a young man who had mild COVID-19 (a few samples of this study predate the infection). Cell type and time point are not known.

The chain has TRBV7-9 and TRBJ2-2; TRBD1 agrees at 7 bases. Per the germline V gene, CDR1 is SEHNR and CDR2 is FQNEAQ (reference sequence). V lost 3 bases and J lost 0; bases outside the gene matches: 7. This CDR3 contains 17 residues. The CDR3 region has the DNA TGTGCCAGCAGCTTTCCCATCGGGACAGCGAACACCGGGGAGCTGTTTTTT. Translated, it gives CASSFPIGTANTGELFF.

The chain joins TRBV24-1 to TRBJ1-2; D unclear. The CDR3 totals 13 residues. Between the trimmed V and J ends, which lost 4 bases and 0 bases, there was a span of 5 bases. Germline V CDR1 and CDR2: KGHDR, SFDVKD. The DNA for the CDR3 is TGTGCCACCAGTGAGGGTCCTAACTATGGCTACACCTTC. Protein product: CATSEGPNYGYTF.

The CDR3, as DNA: TGTGCCAGCAGGAAACAGGACCCTAGGAACAATGAGCAGTTCTTC. As protein: CASRKQDPRNNEQFF. The chain is built from TRBV12-3 or TRBV12-4 and TRBJ2-1, with a tentative D call TRBD1 (5 bases). V was cut by 6 bases and J by 5 bases, with 17 bases left in between. CDR3 size: 15 residues.

This chain uses TRBV12-3 or TRBV12-4 with TRBJ1-1; perhaps TRBD1 as D (6 bases). Trimming shortened V by 4 bases and J by 7 bases, and 16 bases separated the two germline ends. This CDR3 has 14 amino acids. Here the CDR3 DNA reads TGTGCCAGCAGTTCCTGGGGGGGGGGCAATGAAGCTTTCTTT. This gives the protein CASSSWGGGNEAFF.

This clonotype showed up just a few times. The CDR3 DNA sequence: TGCGCCAGCAGCCAGCAGGACAGCGCTCTTTATGGCTACACCTTC. Residues: CASSQQDSALYGYTF. The chain combines TRBV4-3 with TRBJ1-2, with D maybe TRBD1 (6 bases). The germline V gene encodes CDR1 LGHNA and CDR2 YSLEER. There are 15 residues in the CDR3. V was shortened by 3 bases and J by 5 bases, with 16 bases between the two germline ends.

This clonotype occurred a few times. V usage is TRBV12-3 or TRBV12-4 and J usage is TRBJ2-5; 8 bases line up with TRBD1. The ends lost 4 bases at V and 9 bases at J; junction bases unmatched: 13. This CDR3 comprises 15 residues. CDR3 in DNA: TGTGCCAGCAGTTCCGGGACAGGAGCAGAAGGGGCCCAGTACTTC. Its protein is CASSSGTGAEGAQYF.

The V and J genes are TRBV6-2 or TRBV6-3 and TRBJ1-1, with unresolved D. Germline lookup yields CDR1 MNHEY and CDR2 SVGEGT. With 2 bases removed from V and 3 bases from J, the gap between germline ends came to 16 bases. CDR3 length: 16 residues. CDR3 in amino acids: CASSYGVGKMDTEAFF. The CDR3 coding sequence is TGTGCCAGCAGTTACGGGGTGGGGAAAATGGACACTGAAGCTTTCTTT.

The chain has TRBV10-3 and TRBJ2-3; D call uncertain. This CDR3 has 11 residues. V was shortened by 9 bases and J by 4 bases, with 8 bases between the two germline ends. In germline, CDR1 is ENHRY, CDR2 SYGVKD. CDR3 sequence: CAISDADTQYF. CDR3 nucleotides: TGTGCCATTTCGGACGCAGATACGCAGTATTTT.

The chain joins TRBV7-8 to TRBJ2-3; weak D call: TRBD1 (5 bases). Germline CDR1 reads SGHVS; CDR2 reads FQNEAQ. Trimming pared 1 base from V and 4 bases from J, leaving 9 bases between. The CDR3 is 14 residues long. CDR3 sequence (DNA): TGTGCCAGCAGCTTAGTTGCCAGGGCAGATACGCAGTATTTT. Protein sequence: CASSLVARADTQYF.

The chain couples TRBV10-1 to TRBJ2-1, with D possibly TRBD1 on 5 matching bases. Per germline, CDR1 WNHNN and CDR2 SYGVQD (reference sequence). The CDR3 has 15 amino acids. Trimming removed 6 bases at V and 5 bases at J, with 17 bases between. The CDR3 coding sequence is TGCGCCAGCAGCCCCAGGGTGGCACGGCACAATGAGCAGTTCTTC. It translates to CASSPRVARHNEQFF.

This clonotype turned up a few times. V gene TRBV5-6 combines with J gene TRBJ2-1; TRBD1 aligns across 7 bases. J lost 10 bases, V lost 5 bases, and 6 bases had no gene match. The germline CDR1 and CDR2 sequences are SGHDT and YYEEEE. The CDR3 has 12 residues. CDR3 nucleotides: TGTGCCAGCAGGGGGGACAGTTGGGAGCAGTTCTTC. Its translation: CASRGDSWEQFF.

This clonotype was observed a handful of times. The V and J genes are TRBV9 and TRBJ2-3, with D maybe TRBD1 (5 bases). The germline gives CDR1 SGDLS, CDR2 YYNGEE. CDR3 length: 16 residues. Trimming stripped 3 bases from V and 6 bases from J, with 20 bases between. CDR3: CASSAEELGARDTQYF. The DNA of the CDR3 is TGTGCCAGCAGCGCCGAGGAGCTAGGGGCCAGGGATACGCAGTATTTT. Using reference TRBV9 and TRBJ2-3 for the parts outside the CDR3, the full variable domain is DSGVTQTPKHLITATGQRVTLRCSPRSGDLSVYWYQQSLDQGLQFLIQYYNGEERAKGNILERFSAQQFPDLHSELNLSSLELGDSALYFCASSAEELGARDTQYFGPGTRLTVL.

This clonotype was seen a few times. The chain has TRBV7-9 and TRBJ2-7, with D tentatively TRBD1 (5 bases). The CDR3 has 13 residues. The V and J ends lost 2 bases and 3 bases respectively, with 8 bases between them. Germline V gives CDR1 SEHNR, CDR2 FQNEAQ (reference sequence). The CDR3 loop is CASSLQGGYEQYF. The CDR3 nucleotides are TGTGCCAGCAGCTTACAGGGTGGCTACGAGCAGTACTTC.

In this sample, this clonotype turned up a few times. The V gene is TRBV7-6, the J gene TRBJ2-1; TRBD2 is a possible D gene (6 bases). Germline values: CDR1 SGHVS, CDR2 FNYEAQ. The CDR3 loop spans 13 amino acids. The V and J ends lost 6 bases and 10 bases respectively, with 16 bases between them. In DNA, the CDR3 is TGTGCCAGCAGACCCTCCGGAGGGGACGAGCAGTTCTTC. As protein: CASRPSGGDEQFF.